This entry features one TCR beta chain sequence. Its specificity is unknown. These data belong to a study of cytotoxic CD8 clonotypes in ibrutinib-treated CLL. Overall study: Response samples were taken after a median roughly 13 months of treatment, range 6 to 36. Study-level points and caveats: At the start, clonality exceeded age-matched healthy donors and followed circulating CD8+ T-cell counts.

The germline V gene encodes CDR1 SGHTA and CDR2 FQGNSA. The CDR3 extends over 15 amino acids. J gave up 3 bases and V 5 bases, and 3 bases lay outside the gene matches. Repertoires were generated with immunoSEQ multiplex PCR, while TCRdb's copy carries only in-frame clones and drops some. Among under 300,000 clones listed, 70% were seen once. This clonotype was obtained from a human donor with chronic lymphocytic leukemia. The sequenced sample was PBMCs, obtained after 24 months of ibrutinib treatment. This chain uses TRBV7-2 with TRBJ2-2; 10 nucleotides match TRBD2. The CDR3 spells CASSPSGGYTGELFF. The CDR3 DNA reads TGTGCCAGCAGCCCTAGCGGGGGCTACACCGGGGAGCTGTTTTTT.